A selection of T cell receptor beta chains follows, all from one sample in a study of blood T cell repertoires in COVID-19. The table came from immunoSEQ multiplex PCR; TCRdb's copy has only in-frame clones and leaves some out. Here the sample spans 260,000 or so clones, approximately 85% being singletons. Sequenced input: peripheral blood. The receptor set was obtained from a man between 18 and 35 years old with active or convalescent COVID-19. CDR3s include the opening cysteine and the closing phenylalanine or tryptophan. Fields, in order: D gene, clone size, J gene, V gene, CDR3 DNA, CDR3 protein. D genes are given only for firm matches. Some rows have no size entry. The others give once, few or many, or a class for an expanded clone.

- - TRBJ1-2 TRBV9 TGTGCCAGCAGCGTAGACGGGGGGCGGGATGGCTACACCTTC CASSVDGGRDGYTF
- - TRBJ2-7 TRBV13 TGTGCCAGCAGCCACGGGTGGAGGGGGCTGGACGAGCAGTACTTC CASSHGWRGLDEQYF
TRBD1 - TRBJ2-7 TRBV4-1 TGCGCCAGCAGCCACAGACAGGGGGGCACCTACGAGCAGTACTTC CASSHRQGGTYEQYF
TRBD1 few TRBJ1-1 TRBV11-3 TGTGCCAGCAGCGACAGGGGGAACACTGAAGCTTTCTTT CASSDRGNTEAFF
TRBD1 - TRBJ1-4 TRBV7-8 TGTGCCAGCAGCTTAACAGGGGGCCGAAAACTGTTTTTT CASSLTGGRKLFF
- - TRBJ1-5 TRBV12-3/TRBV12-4 TGTGCCAGCAGTTTAATTCCGGATCAGCCCCAGCATTTT CASSLIPDQPQHF
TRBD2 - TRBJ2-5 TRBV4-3 TGCGCCAGCAAACCGACCCAAGGGCTAGCGGGGGAGACGAAACAAGAGACCCAGTACTTC CASKPTQGLAGETKQETQYF
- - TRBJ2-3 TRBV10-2 TGCGCCAGCAGTGAGTCCCCGACTAGCACAGATACGCAGTATTTT CASSESPTSTDTQYF
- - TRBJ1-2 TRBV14 TGTGCCAGCAGCCAAGCACCAGGGGTAAACTATGGCTACACCTTC CASSQAPGVNYGYTF
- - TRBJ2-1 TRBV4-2 TGTGCCAGCAGCCGCCGCGGATCCTACAATGAGCAGTTCTTC CASSRRGSYNEQFF
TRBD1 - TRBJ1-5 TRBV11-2 TGTGCCAGCAGCTTAGAGGGACAGAATCAGCCCCAGCATTTT CASSLEGQNQPQHF
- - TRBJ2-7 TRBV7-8 TGTGCCAGCAGCTTAAGATGGAGACCCTACGAGCAGTACTTC CASSLRWRPYEQYF
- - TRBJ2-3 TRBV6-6 TGTGCCAGCAGTTCCAGGATTCTTAAAGATACGCAGTATTTT CASSSRILKDTQYF
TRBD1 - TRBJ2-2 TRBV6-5 TGTGCCAGCACCTCAACAGGGGGAAGTACCGGGGAGCTGTTTTTT CASTSTGGSTGELFF
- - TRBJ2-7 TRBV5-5 TGTGCCAGCAGCTTGGACTTTGGGGGGGCAGACGAGCAGTACTTC CASSLDFGGADEQYF
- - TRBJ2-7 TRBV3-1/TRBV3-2 TGTGCCAGCAGCCGAAACTACTACGAGCAGTACTTC CASSRNYYEQYF